A selection of T cell receptor beta chains follows, all from one sample in a study of T cell responses to AZD1222 COVID-19 vaccine. Repertoires were generated with immunoSEQ multiplex PCR, while TCRdb's copy carries only in-frame clones and drops some. Altogether 150,000 to 190,000 clones are present, more than 85% being singletons, with the ten largest covering over 1.2%. The material was peripheral blood, obtained 28 days after the second AZD1222 dose. Source of these receptors: an adult who received the AZD1222 COVID-19 vaccine. The conserved cysteine and the conserved F or W are not part of the CDR3 here. Each record gives: V gene, D gene, clone size, CDR3 protein. D genes are given only for firm matches. Only part of the rows carry a size: once, few, many, or a class if the clone is expanded.

v_call: TRBV14
d_call: TRBD1
clone_size: .
cdr3_aa: ASSQPTGLETQY

v_call: TRBV12-3/TRBV12-4
d_call: .
clone_size: .
cdr3_aa: AISGRTGELF

v_call: TRBV30
d_call: TRBD1
clone_size: few
cdr3_aa: AWSSGTGDYEQY

v_call: TRBV7-9
d_call: TRBD1
clone_size: .
cdr3_aa: ASSSAGTAGGYT

v_call: TRBV28
d_call: TRBD2
clone_size: once
cdr3_aa: ASSFPGSSGRALTSYNEQF

v_call: TRBV3-1/TRBV3-2
d_call: TRBD2
clone_size: .
cdr3_aa: ASSQGGGTTYEQY

v_call: TRBV9
d_call: .
clone_size: .
cdr3_aa: ASYVTGYGYT

v_call: TRBV18
d_call: .
clone_size: .
cdr3_aa: ASSPDRSYEQY

v_call: TRBV4-2
d_call: .
clone_size: few
cdr3_aa: ASSQDHHNSYEQY

v_call: TRBV15
d_call: TRBD2
clone_size: .
cdr3_aa: ATSTGGGSSYNEQF

v_call: TRBV9
d_call: .
clone_size: .
cdr3_aa: ASSVVGGAGRKNTGELF

v_call: TRBV28
d_call: .
clone_size: once
cdr3_aa: ASSSPRYEQY

v_call: TRBV6-4
d_call: TRBD1
clone_size: .
cdr3_aa: ASSDSPGGNSPLH

v_call: TRBV18
d_call: .
clone_size: .
cdr3_aa: ASSPLTGELF

v_call: TRBV21-1
d_call: .
clone_size: .
cdr3_aa: ASTLGESYNEQF

v_call: TRBV28
d_call: .
clone_size: .
cdr3_aa: ASSLGGTNTEAF

v_call: TRBV5-4
d_call: .
clone_size: .
cdr3_aa: ASSLTDTQY

v_call: TRBV7-2
d_call: .
clone_size: .
cdr3_aa: ASSLVWAYNEQF

v_call: TRBV28
d_call: .
clone_size: .
cdr3_aa: ASGHQDEQF

v_call: TRBV27
d_call: .
clone_size: .
cdr3_aa: ASSILPERFGDPDTQY

v_call: TRBV6-1
d_call: .
clone_size: .
cdr3_aa: ASSEQAAFPNEQF

v_call: TRBV28
d_call: TRBD1
clone_size: .
cdr3_aa: ASSSGTGRGETQY

v_call: TRBV21-1
d_call: .
clone_size: once
cdr3_aa: ASSLTSGLYNEQF

v_call: TRBV6-5
d_call: TRBD2
clone_size: .
cdr3_aa: ASAGLAGLTDTQY

v_call: TRBV7-9
d_call: .
clone_size: .
cdr3_aa: ASSLNGGGTDTQY

v_call: TRBV4-2
d_call: .
clone_size: .
cdr3_aa: ASSQDPRGETQY

v_call: TRBV6-1
d_call: TRBD1
clone_size: .
cdr3_aa: ASSARDRGFSPSYEQY

v_call: TRBV18
d_call: .
clone_size: .
cdr3_aa: ASSPGGRGGWTEAF

v_call: TRBV29-1
d_call: .
clone_size: .
cdr3_aa: SVDEDEAF

v_call: TRBV6-6
d_call: .
clone_size: .
cdr3_aa: ASSGAGKGRSGYT

v_call: TRBV6-5
d_call: TRBD2
clone_size: .
cdr3_aa: ASRLLAGGPNEQF

v_call: TRBV5-4
d_call: .
clone_size: .
cdr3_aa: ASSLLLTHGYT

v_call: TRBV28
d_call: TRBD2
clone_size: once
cdr3_aa: ASSSSGLAGVQQY

v_call: TRBV19
d_call: .
clone_size: .
cdr3_aa: ASREDRNTEAF

v_call: TRBV18
d_call: TRBD1
clone_size: .
cdr3_aa: ASRTGTGGQETNEKLF

v_call: TRBV30
d_call: TRBD2
clone_size: .
cdr3_aa: AWSVSLAGGSREQF

v_call: TRBV28
d_call: TRBD1
clone_size: .
cdr3_aa: ASSPGQKNSYGYT

v_call: TRBV7-3
d_call: .
clone_size: once
cdr3_aa: ASSLSGGVGYGYT

v_call: TRBV18
d_call: TRBD2
clone_size: .
cdr3_aa: ASSPRTPGTSGKDGELF

v_call: TRBV5-1
d_call: TRBD2
clone_size: .
cdr3_aa: ASSFAGGLGDTQY

v_call: TRBV9
d_call: .
clone_size: once
cdr3_aa: ASSVSHNREYNEQF

v_call: TRBV9
d_call: .
clone_size: .
cdr3_aa: ASSLPGTRRTGELF

v_call: TRBV4-1
d_call: .
clone_size: .
cdr3_aa: ASSPNMNTEAF

v_call: TRBV23-1
d_call: .
clone_size: .
cdr3_aa: ASSQSFGVSYEQY

v_call: TRBV3-1/TRBV3-2
d_call: .
clone_size: .
cdr3_aa: ASSQDWSSYEQY

v_call: TRBV7-9
d_call: TRBD1
clone_size: few
cdr3_aa: ASSLGDRVFNEQF

v_call: TRBV29-1
d_call: .
clone_size: .
cdr3_aa: SVDTSDIWTEAF

v_call: TRBV11-3
d_call: .
clone_size: .
cdr3_aa: ASSKDPGVSGNTIY

v_call: TRBV6-2/TRBV6-3
d_call: .
clone_size: .
cdr3_aa: ASSYNPRGETQY

v_call: TRBV3-1/TRBV3-2
d_call: .
clone_size: .
cdr3_aa: ASSHWVQGSYGYT

v_call: TRBV9
d_call: .
clone_size: .
cdr3_aa: ASSARRGANYGYT

v_call: TRBV6-5
d_call: TRBD1
clone_size: .
cdr3_aa: ASTQPRGSYNEQF

v_call: TRBV30
d_call: .
clone_size: .
cdr3_aa: AWSVQGDQPQH

v_call: TRBV27
d_call: TRBD2
clone_size: .
cdr3_aa: ASRRTSGYTGELF

v_call: TRBV9
d_call: TRBD1
clone_size: .
cdr3_aa: ASSVVGTGGEAF

v_call: TRBV7-9
d_call: .
clone_size: .
cdr3_aa: ASSLLSPLH

v_call: TRBV6-1
d_call: .
clone_size: .
cdr3_aa: ASSEQVNQPQH

v_call: TRBV11-2
d_call: .
clone_size: few
cdr3_aa: ASSSLHQTSLMYEQY

v_call: TRBV11-2
d_call: TRBD1
clone_size: few
cdr3_aa: ASSLRQGTYEQY

v_call: TRBV24-1
d_call: .
clone_size: .
cdr3_aa: ATSDPRSTDTQY